Sequencing of this T cell receptor (beta chain) was carried out in a study of control samples from healthy donors and cancer patients. This clone appeared once. Generated by immunoSEQ multiplex PCR, the TCRdb table keeps only in-frame clones and is missing some. This repertoire shows 150,000 to 200,000 clones, 70% to 90% found once; its top ten account for around 11%. Looked up from germline, CDR1 is MNHEY and CDR2 is SVGAGI. V dropped 8 bases and J dropped 0 bases, with 8 bases sitting between them. CDR3 length: 12 residues. The sequencing sample was made of blood. The receptor was isolated from a man aged 25-45 years in good health. V is TRBV6-5 and J is TRBJ2-7; D gene ambiguous. The CDR3 loop reads CASSSVSYEQYF. In DNA form, the CDR3 reads TGTGCCAGCTCCTCAGTCTCCTACGAGCAGTACTTC.